The 19 T cell receptor beta chains in this list originate from one sample, sequenced in a study of graft-versus-host responses after intestinal transplantation. Libraries were prepared by immunoSEQ multiplex PCR; TCRdb keeps only in-frame clonotypes and omits some of them. The sample yields some 69,000 clones, roughly 89% seen once. The source was bone marrow, collected nearly 750 days after intestinal transplantation. These TCRs come from a human patient who received an intestinal transplant, so some T cells may come from the graft donor.

The rearrangement uses TRBV27 and TRBJ2-2; 10 nucleotides match TRBD2. CDR1 is MNHEY and CDR2 is SMNVEV in the germline V gene (reference sequence). The CDR3 loop spans 15 amino acids. J lost 4 bases, V lost 5 bases, and 4 bases had no gene match. The CDR3 DNA reads as TGTGCCAGCAGTCCTAGCGGGAGCTTCACCGGGGAGCTGTTTTTT. Protein sequence: CASSPSGSFTGELFF.

The genes are TRBV7-9 and TRBJ1-4, with a possible D match to TRBD1 (6 bases). There are 18 residues in the CDR3. CDR1 SEHNR and CDR2 FQNEAQ come from the germline V gene (reference sequence). V shed 5 bases and J shed 8 bases, with 27 bases lying between them. The CDR3 spells CASSADSFTYLRPEKLFF. In nucleotides, the CDR3 is TGTGCCAGCAGCGCGGACAGTTTCACCTACCTTCGACCCGAAAAACTGTTTTTT. Together with reference TRBV7-9 and TRBJ1-4, the CDR3 gives the full variable domain: DTGVSQNPRHKITKRGQNVTFRCDPISEHNRLYWYRQTLGQGPEFLTYFQNEAQLEKSRLLSDRFSAERPKGSFSTLEIQRTEQGDSAMYLCASSADSFTYLRPEKLFFGSGTQLSVL.

The chain has TRBV6-1 and TRBJ2-7; D could derive from TRBD1 or TRBD2 (5 bases each). The CDR3 sequence is 14 residues long. V lost 5 bases and J 2 bases, leaving 13 bases between the germline ends. The germline V gene has CDR1 MNHNS and CDR2 SASEGT. The CDR3 bases are TGTGCCAGCAGTAAGTCAGGGAGCACCTACGAGCAGTACTTC. As protein: CASSKSGSTYEQYF.

This chain joins TRBV27 and TRBJ2-1, with 10 bases aligning to TRBD2. CDR3 size: 16 residues. Trimming cost V 4 bases and J 6 bases; bases outside gene matches: 9. Germline CDR1 MNHEY, CDR2 SMNVEV (reference sequence). CDR3 nucleotide sequence: TGTGCCAGCAGTTCCCACCTAGCGGGAGAGGGCAATGAGCAGTTCTTC. This encodes CASSSHLAGEGNEQFF.

The V gene is TRBV13, the J gene TRBJ2-3; the D is unclear. Per germline, CDR1 PRHDT and CDR2 FYEKMQ (reference sequence). The CDR3 runs to 13 residues. V lost 5 bases and J lost 3, with 9 bases in between. In DNA, the CDR3 is TGTGCCAGCAGCGCCAGAGCAACAGATACGCAGTATTTT. This translates into CASSARATDTQYF. The entire variable domain, with the rest obtained from reference TRBV13 and TRBJ2-3, is as follows: AAGVIQSPRHLIKEKRETATLKCYPIPRHDTVYWYQQGPGQDPQFLISFYEKMQSDKGSIPDRFSAQQFSDYHSELNMSSLELGDSALYFCASSARATDTQYFGPGTRLTVL.

This rearrangement joins TRBV15 to TRBJ1-5; D might be TRBD1 (5 bases). Germline CDR1 and CDR2: LNHNV and YYDKDF (reference sequence). The CDR3 sequence is 17 residues long. V was shortened by 0 bases and J by 4 bases, with 16 bases between the two germline ends. CDR3 in amino acids: CATSREGVSGGNQPQHF. CDR3 nucleotides: TGTGCCACCAGCAGAGAAGGGGTATCGGGTGGGAATCAGCCCCAGCATTTT. The full variable domain, its missing parts supplied by reference TRBV15 and TRBJ1-5, is DAMVIQNPRYQVTQFGKPVTLSCSQTLNHNVMYWYQQKSSQAPKLLFHYYDKDFNNEADTPDNFQSRRPNTSFCFLDIRSPGLGDTAMYLCATSREGVSGGNQPQHFGDGTRLSIL.

The V call is TRBV27, the J call TRBJ2-5, with 9 nucleotides matching TRBD2. Trimming at V came to 6 bases and at J to 3 bases, leaving 14 bases not matched to a gene. Germline CDR1 reads MNHEY; CDR2 reads SMNVEV (reference sequence). This CDR3 is built from 17 residues. As DNA, the CDR3 is TGTGCCAGCAGCCGATATAACCTAAGACTAGCGGAAGAGACCCAGTACTTC. Translated: CASSRYNLRLAEETQYF.

The chain links TRBV2 to TRBJ2-6, with no clear D. Germline lookup yields CDR1 SNHLY and CDR2 FYNNEI. Trimming stripped 3 bases from V and 0 bases from J, with 18 bases between. The CDR3 is 19 amino acids. CDR3 nucleotide sequence: TGTGCCAGCAGTGACTATCCGTCGCCCGCAGCCTCTGGGGCCAACGTCCTGACTTTC. Translation: CASSDYPSPAASGANVLTF.

Here the CDR3 DNA reads TGTGCCAGCAGCTTAGCGGGGGAGGATGAGCAGTTCTTC. Protein sequence: CASSLAGEDEQFF. The J gene is TRBJ2-1, the V gene TRBV7-9, with a possible D match to TRBD2 (6 bases). This CDR3 is built from 13 residues. The V gene lost 0 bases and the J gene lost 8 bases, with 8 bases spanning the gap. Germline V gives CDR1 SEHNR, CDR2 FQNEAQ (reference sequence).

V usage is TRBV15 and J usage is TRBJ1-2; D call uncertain. CDR1 and CDR2 from the germline V gene are LNHNV and YYDKDF (reference sequence). This CDR3 spans 15 amino acids. Trimming pared 3 bases from V and 6 bases from J, leaving 17 bases between. CDR3: CATSSLLGAGDGYTF. For the CDR3, the DNA is TGTGCCACCAGCAGTCTTCTGGGAGCAGGTGATGGCTACACCTTC.

The V call is TRBV28, the J call TRBJ2-7, with 12 bases that match TRBD2. CDR3 size: 16 residues. After removal of 5 bases from V and 3 bases from J, the junction contained 8 bases not matched to a gene. The germline V gene has CDR1 MDHEN and CDR2 SYDVKM. CDR3 DNA sequence: TGTGCCAGCAGTCTTCCCGGACTAGCGGGAAACTACGAGCAGTACTTC. This encodes CASSLPGLAGNYEQYF.

The chain uses TRBV5-4 and TRBJ2-7, with D possibly being TRBD1 or TRBD2 (5 bases each). The germline gives CDR1 SGHNT, CDR2 YYREEE (reference sequence). This CDR3 comprises 16 residues. V gave up 2 bases and J gave up 3 bases, with 18 bases separating them. The CDR3 DNA follows: TGTGCCAGCAGCTTAGTACCCGCCGGGGCATACTACGAGCAGTACTTC. Encoded protein: CASSLVPAGAYYEQYF.

This clone was detected ten times or more. The rearrangement links TRBV6-1 to TRBJ2-2; D remains ambiguous. With 0 bases removed from V and 3 bases from J, the gap between germline ends came to 2 bases. Germline V gene data show CDR1 as MNHNS and CDR2 as SASEGT. The CDR3 extends over 13 amino acids. The CDR3 DNA reads as TGTGCCAGCAGTGAAGCAGACACCGGGGAGCTGTTTTTT. This codes for CASSEADTGELFF.

The chain recombines TRBV9 with TRBJ1-1, with D hard to call. This CDR3 has 12 amino acids. Trimming removed 0 bases at V and 5 bases at J, with 5 bases between. Germline values: CDR1 SGDLS, CDR2 YYNGEE. The CDR3 spells CASSVGGTEAFF. The CDR3 DNA is TGTGCCAGCAGCGTAGGTGGGACTGAAGCTTTCTTT.

This clone was seen only once. As DNA, the CDR3 is TGTGCCAGCAGCTTAGCAGGGTACGGCTACACCTTC. Translation: CASSLAGYGYTF. The gene calls are TRBV7-9 and TRBJ1-2; D is uncertain. Germline loops: CDR1 SEHNR, CDR2 FQNEAQ (reference sequence). The V end was cut by 0 bases, the J end by 8 bases, with 7 bases between. The CDR3 runs to 12 residues. Drawing the rest from reference TRBV7-9 and TRBJ1-2, the complete variable domain is DTGVSQNPRHKITKRGQNVTFRCDPISEHNRLYWYRQTLGQGPEFLTYFQNEAQLEKSRLLSDRFSAERPKGSFSTLEIQRTEQGDSAMYLCASSLAGYGYTFGSGTRLTVV.

The V gene is TRBV4-1, the J gene TRBJ2-7, with 9 bases that match TRBD1. Germline V gene sequence: CDR1 MGHRA, CDR2 YSYEKL. The CDR3 has 16 amino acids. The J segment lost 5 bases and the V segment lost 0 bases, leaving 8 bases of the junction unmatched. CDR3: CASSQESGQGYHEQYF. CDR3 nucleotide sequence: TGCGCCAGCAGCCAAGAGTCGGGACAGGGTTATCACGAGCAGTACTTC.

The V call is TRBV6-5, the J call TRBJ2-7; D not certain. CDR1 MNHEY and CDR2 SVGAGI come from the germline V gene. Trimming shortened V by 2 bases and J by 3 bases, and 5 bases separated the two germline ends. The CDR3 sequence is 12 residues long. The CDR3 coding sequence is TGTGCCAGCAGTTACATCGGCTACGAGCAGTACTTC. It is translated as CASSYIGYEQYF.

This chain uses TRBV6-5 with TRBJ2-3; TRBD2 aligns across 10 bases. The J segment lost 5 bases and the V segment lost 5 bases, leaving 7 bases of the junction unmatched. Germline CDR1 and CDR2: MNHEY and SVGAGI. This CDR3 region has 15 residues. The CDR3 sequence is CASSRSGREGDTQYF. CDR3 DNA sequence: TGTGCCAGCAGTCGGAGCGGGAGGGAGGGAGATACGCAGTATTTT.

The rearrangement uses TRBV9 and TRBJ1-1, with 9 bases identical to TRBD1. CDR1 and CDR2 from the germline V gene are SGDLS and YYNGEE. The CDR3 totals 14 residues. The J segment lost 3 bases and the V segment lost 6 bases, leaving 6 bases of the junction unmatched. The CDR3 loop is CASTPGQGYTEAFF. Here the CDR3 DNA reads TGTGCCAGCACTCCGGGACAGGGCTACACTGAAGCTTTCTTT. The variable domain in full, completed from reference TRBV9 and TRBJ1-1, reads DSGVTQTPKHLITATGQRVTLRCSPRSGDLSVYWYQQSLDQGLQFLIQYYNGEERAKGNILERFSAQQFPDLHSELNLSSLELGDSALYFCASTPGQGYTEAFFGQGTRLTVV.